This T cell receptor beta chain was identified during a study of CD8+ T cells in alopecia areata. Study information: Each day, treated patients took oral tofacitinib twice, at 5 to 10 mg per dose.

TCR sequencing used cDNA made by reverse transcription of extracted RNA. Assay used: immunoSEQ multiplex PCR; TCRdb lists only in-frame clones, some missing. Altogether 170,000 or so clones are present, 50% to 75% being singletons, with the ten largest covering roughly 15%. Starting from PBMCs, sorting isolated CD4+ and CD8+ T cells. Trimming pared 1 base from V and 4 bases from J, leaving 5 bases between. The CDR3 consists of 13 residues. The germline CDR1 and CDR2 sequences are SGHVS and FQNEAQ. Sequenced material: CD4+ T cells sorted from blood, taken at week 0. The source is a human donor with alopecia areata. The chain links TRBV7-8 to TRBJ1-5; D not resolved. CDR3 in amino acids: CASSLDVNQPQHF. The CDR3 DNA sequence: TGTGCCAGCAGCTTAGACGTAAATCAGCCCCAGCATTTT. The whole variable domain, remainder taken from reference TRBV7-8 and TRBJ1-5, is GAGVSQSPRYKVAKRGQDVALRCDPISGHVSLFWYQQALGQGPEFLTYFQNEAQLDKSGLPSDRFFAERPEGSVSTLKIQRTQQEDSAVYLCASSLDVNQPQHFGDGTRLSIL.